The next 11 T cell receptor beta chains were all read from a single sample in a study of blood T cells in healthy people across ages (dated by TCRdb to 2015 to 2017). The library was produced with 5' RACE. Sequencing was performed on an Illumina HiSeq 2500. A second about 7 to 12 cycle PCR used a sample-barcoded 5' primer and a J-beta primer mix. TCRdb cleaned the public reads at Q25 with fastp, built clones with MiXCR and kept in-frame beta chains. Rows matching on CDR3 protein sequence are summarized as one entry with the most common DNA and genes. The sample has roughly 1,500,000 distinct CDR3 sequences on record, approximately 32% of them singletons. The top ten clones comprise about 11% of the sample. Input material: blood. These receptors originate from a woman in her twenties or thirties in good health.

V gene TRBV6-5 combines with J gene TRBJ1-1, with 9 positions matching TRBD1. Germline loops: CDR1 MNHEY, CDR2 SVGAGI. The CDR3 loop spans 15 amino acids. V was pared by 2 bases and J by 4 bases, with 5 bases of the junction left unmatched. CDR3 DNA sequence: TGTGCCAGCAGTTACACGGGACAGGGAAGCACTGAAGCTTTCTTT. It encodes CASSYTGQGSTEAFF.

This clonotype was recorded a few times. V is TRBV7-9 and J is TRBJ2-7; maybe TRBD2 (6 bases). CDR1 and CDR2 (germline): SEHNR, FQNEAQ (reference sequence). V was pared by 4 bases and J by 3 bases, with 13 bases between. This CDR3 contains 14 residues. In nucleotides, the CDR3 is TGTGCCAGCAGCTCGGGACTCACACTCTACGAGCAGTACTTC. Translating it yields CASSSGLTLYEQYF.

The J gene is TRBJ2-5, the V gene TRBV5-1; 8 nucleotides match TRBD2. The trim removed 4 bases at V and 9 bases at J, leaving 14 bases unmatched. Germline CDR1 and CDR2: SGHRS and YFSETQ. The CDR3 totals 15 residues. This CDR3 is CASSRTESGSVAQYF. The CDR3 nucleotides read TGCGCCAGCAGCCGGACGGAGAGCGGGAGTGTTGCCCAGTACTTC.

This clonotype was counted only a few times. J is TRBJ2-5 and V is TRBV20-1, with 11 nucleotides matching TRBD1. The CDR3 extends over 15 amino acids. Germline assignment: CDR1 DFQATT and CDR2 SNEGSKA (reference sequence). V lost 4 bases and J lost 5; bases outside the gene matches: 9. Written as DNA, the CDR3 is TGCAGTGCTACCCCCGGACAGGGGGCAGGGGAGACCCAGTACTTC. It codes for CSATPGQGAGETQYF.

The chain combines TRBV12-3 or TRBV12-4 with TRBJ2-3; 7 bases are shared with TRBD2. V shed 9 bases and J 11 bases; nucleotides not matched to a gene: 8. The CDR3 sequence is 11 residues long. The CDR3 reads CARARGGEQYF. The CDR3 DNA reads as TGTGCCAGAGCCCGCGGGGGTGAGCAGTATTTT.

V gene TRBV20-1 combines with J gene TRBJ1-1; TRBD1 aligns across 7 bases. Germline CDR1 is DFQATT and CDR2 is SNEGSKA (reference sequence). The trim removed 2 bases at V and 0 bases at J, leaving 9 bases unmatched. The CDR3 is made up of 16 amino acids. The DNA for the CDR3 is TGCAGTGCTAGATTACCGGGACAGATTATGAACACTGAAGCTTTCTTT. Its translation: CSARLPGQIMNTEAFF.

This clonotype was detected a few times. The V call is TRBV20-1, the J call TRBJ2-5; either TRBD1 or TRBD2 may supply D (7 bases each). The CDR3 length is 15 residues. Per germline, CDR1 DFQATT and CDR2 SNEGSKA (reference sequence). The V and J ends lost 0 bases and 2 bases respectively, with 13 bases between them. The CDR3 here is CSARDAGGGQETQYF. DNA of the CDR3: TGCAGTGCTAGAGATGCAGGGGGAGGGCAAGAGACCCAGTACTTC.

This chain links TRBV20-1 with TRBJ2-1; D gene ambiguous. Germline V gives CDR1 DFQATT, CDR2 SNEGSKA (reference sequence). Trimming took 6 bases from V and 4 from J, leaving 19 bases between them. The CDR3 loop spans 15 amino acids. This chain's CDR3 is CSARPAAFTYNEQFF. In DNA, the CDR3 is TGCAGTGCCCGGCCGGCGGCATTTACTTACAATGAGCAGTTCTTC.

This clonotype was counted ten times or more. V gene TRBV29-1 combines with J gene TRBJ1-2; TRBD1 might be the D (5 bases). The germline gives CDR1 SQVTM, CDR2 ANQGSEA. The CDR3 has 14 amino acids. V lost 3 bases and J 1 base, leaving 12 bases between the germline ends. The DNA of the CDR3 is TGCAGCGTTGAGTCTTGGGGGAATAACTATGGCTACACCTTC. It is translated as CSVESWGNNYGYTF. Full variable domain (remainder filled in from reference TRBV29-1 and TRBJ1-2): SAVISQKPSRDICQRGTSLTIQCQVDSQVTMMFWYRQQPGQSLTLIATANQGSEATYESGFVIDKFPISRPNLTFSTLTVSNMSPEDSSIYLCSVESWGNNYGYTFGSGTRLTVV.

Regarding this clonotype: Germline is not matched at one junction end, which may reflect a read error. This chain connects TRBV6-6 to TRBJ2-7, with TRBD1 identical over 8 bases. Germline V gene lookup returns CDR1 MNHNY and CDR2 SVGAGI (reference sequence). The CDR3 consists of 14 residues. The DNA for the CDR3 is TGTACCAGCAGCACCGGACAGGGTTTCTACGAGCAGTACTTC. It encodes CTSSTGQGFYEQYF.

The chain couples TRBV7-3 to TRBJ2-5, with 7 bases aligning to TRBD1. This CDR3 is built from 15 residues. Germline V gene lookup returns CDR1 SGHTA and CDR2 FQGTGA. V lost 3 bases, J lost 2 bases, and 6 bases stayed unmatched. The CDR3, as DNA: TGTGCCAGCAGCTTTGCGAGGGGGCCACAAGAGACCCAGTACTTC. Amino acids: CASSFARGPQETQYF.